The 19 T cell receptor beta chains presented below share a single source sample, sequenced in a study of T cells in Graves' hyperthyroidism and ophthalmopathy (dated by TCRdb to about 2019). Libraries came from multiplex PCR. Sequencer: Illumina HiSeq 2000. The TCR beta CDR3 regions were amplified from RNA transcripts. For the first round of RT-PCR on the TCR CDR3, the HTBI primer set was used together with the Qiagen OneStep RT-PCR kit. TCRdb reanalyzed the raw reads on its own, using fastp at Q25 for trimming and MiXCR for clone calling, and kept in-frame beta chains. Rows matching on CDR3 protein sequence are summarized as one entry with the most common DNA and genes. Counted in this sample were nearly 750,000 distinct CDR3 sequences; approximately 36% of them appeared once. Jointly, the top ten make up 30% to 40% of the sample. Sequencing used blood. The receptors come from a woman aged 40-49 years with Graves' hyperthyroidism.

The V and J genes are TRBV25-1 and TRBJ1-1; D unclear. V lost 7 bases to trimming and J lost 2 bases, with 11 bases between them. Per germline, CDR1 MGHDK and CDR2 SYGVNS. The length of the CDR3 is 13 residues. This CDR3 is CASTLLDNTEAFF. The CDR3 DNA sequence: TGTGCCAGCACGTTGTTGGATAACACTGAAGCTTTCTTT.

This clonotype was seen a few times. This sequence joins TRBV5-1 and TRBJ1-3; a possible D gene is TRBD1 (5 bases). Deletions cut 6 bases from V and 2 bases from J, with 12 bases between. This CDR3 region has 14 residues. Germline CDR1 and CDR2: SGHRS and YFSETQ. The CDR3 sequence is CASTSTEAGNTIYF. Here the CDR3 DNA reads TGCGCCAGCACTTCGACAGAAGCTGGAAACACCATATATTTT.

This clonotype was counted only a few times. The chain has TRBV10-1 and TRBJ1-4; D remains unclear. The germline V and J ends were trimmed by 3 bases and 0 bases, with 5 bases remaining between them. The CDR3 has 14 amino acids. CDR1 WNHNN and CDR2 SYGVQD come from the germline V gene (reference sequence). The CDR3 sequence: CASSDGTTNEKLFF. The CDR3 DNA is TGCGCCAGCAGTGACGGCACAACTAATGAAAAACTGTTTTTT.

This clonotype was seen a few times. The chain carries TRBV3-1 and TRBJ1-2; D is ambiguous. V lost 0 bases and J 5 bases, leaving 7 bases between the germline ends. The CDR3 spans 13 residues. CDR1 LGHDT and CDR2 YNNKEL come from the germline V gene (reference sequence). CDR3 loop: CASSQDSGYGYTF. DNA of the CDR3: TGTGCCAGCAGCCAAGATTCCGGTTATGGCTACACCTTC.

J is TRBJ2-7 and V is TRBV7-9, with TRBD2 matching 13 bases. The tail of the sequence fits TRBJ2-5 better, so the J call may be wrong. This CDR3 has 16 amino acids. CDR1 is SEHNR and CDR2 is FQNEAQ in the germline V gene (reference sequence). The CDR3 here is CASSLMRTSGRETQYF. The CDR3 nucleotides are TGTGCCAGCAGCCTGATGCGGACTAGCGGGAGAGAGACCCAGTACTTC.

This clonotype was counted once. The chain is built from TRBV14 and TRBJ2-3; 12 nucleotides agree with TRBD2. Trimming cost V 9 bases and J 4 bases; bases outside gene matches: 5. The germline V gene has CDR1 SGHDN and CDR2 FVKESK. The length of the CDR3 is 14 residues. In DNA form, the CDR3 reads TGTGCCAGTGCGACTAGCGGGGGCGCAGATACGCAGTATTTT. It encodes CASATSGGADTQYF. Combining the CDR3 with reference TRBV14 and TRBJ2-3 gives the whole variable domain EAGVTQFPSHSVIEKGQTVTLRCDPISGHDNLYWYRRVMGKEIKFLLHFVKESKQDESGMPNNRFLAERTGGTYSTLKVQPAELEDSGVYFCASATSGGADTQYFGPGTRLTVL.

Regarding this clonotype: A much more abundant neighbour one base away suggests this may be a read error. This chain connects TRBV5-1 to TRBJ1-3, with D possibly matching TRBD1 (5 bases). CDR1 is SGHRS, CDR2 YFSETQ, per germline. CDR3 size: 14 residues. CDR3 in amino acids: CASSFGTEGNTMYF. In DNA form, the CDR3 reads TGCGCCAGCAGCTTCGGGACCGAAGGAAACACCATGTATTTT.

This clonotype occurred many times. The CDR3 region is CSVRRRPEGYTF. DNA of the CDR3: TGCAGCGTCCGACGTCGTCCTGAAGGCTACACCTTC. V usage is TRBV29-1 and J usage is TRBJ1-2; D remains unclear. Trimming took off 6 bases at V and 8 bases at J, with 16 bases between the two ends. The CDR3 is 12 residues long. The germline gives CDR1 SQVTM, CDR2 ANQGSEA. The full variable domain, with the rest looked up from reference TRBV29-1 and TRBJ1-2, is SAVISQKPSRDICQRGTSLTIQCQVDSQVTMMFWYRQQPGQSLTLIATANQGSEATYESGFVIDKFPISRPNLTFSTLTVSNMSPEDSSIYLCSVRRRPEGYTFGSGTRLTVV.

The chain carries TRBV10-1 and TRBJ2-4, with 11 bases that match TRBD1. The V and J ends lost 6 bases and 2 bases, in that order; junction bases with no gene match: 3. The CDR3 loop spans 15 amino acids. The germline V gene encodes CDR1 WNHNN and CDR2 SYGVQD (reference sequence). CDR3 loop: CASSRDRGTKNIQYF. The CDR3 DNA follows: TGCGCCAGCAGCCGGGACAGGGGGACCAAAAACATTCAGTACTTC.

V gene TRBV7-6 combines with J gene TRBJ2-7; 7 bases agree with TRBD1. The trim removed 3 bases at V and 6 bases at J, leaving 2 bases unmatched. Germline V gene data show CDR1 as SGHVS and CDR2 as FNYEAQ. The CDR3 runs 12 residues. CDR3 in DNA: TGTGCCAGCAGCTTTCGACAGGGCGAGCAGTACTTC. Translating it yields CASSFRQGEQYF.

CDR3 loop: CASSLDRGHGINQPQHF. The CDR3 region has the DNA TGTGCCAGCAGTTTAGATCGGGGACACGGGATCAATCAGCCCCAGCATTTT. V and J are TRBV12-3 or TRBV12-4 and TRBJ1-5; D might be TRBD1 (6 bases). The CDR3 sequence is 17 residues long. V was cut by 1 base and J by 3 bases, with 16 bases left in between.

This clonotype came up many times. The V gene is TRBV14, the J gene TRBJ2-7; a possible D gene is TRBD2 (6 bases). Germline CDR1 reads SGHDN; CDR2 reads FVKESK. V was clipped by 2 bases and J by 3 bases, with 11 bases between them. The CDR3 runs to 14 residues. CDR3 DNA sequence: TGTGCCAGCAGCCAAACGGGACTCATCTACGAGCAGTACTTC. Translated, it gives CASSQTGLIYEQYF.

In its sample, this clonotype was seen a few times. The chain is built from TRBV9 and TRBJ1-2; no clear D gene. The CDR3 loop spans 15 amino acids. CDR1 SGDLS and CDR2 YYNGEE come from the germline V gene. Trimming stripped 4 bases from V and 2 bases from J, with 15 bases between. The CDR3 region has the DNA TGTGCCAGCAGCCAAGAGGGCATACAAAACTATGGCTACACCTTC. It is translated as CASSQEGIQNYGYTF.

The rearrangement uses TRBV5-6 and TRBJ2-1, with a tentative D call TRBD1 (5 bases). The CDR3 is made up of 17 amino acids. Germline V gives CDR1 SGHDT, CDR2 YYEEEE. The V end lost 1 base, the J end lost 4 bases, and 18 bases lay between the germline ends. The CDR3 loop reads CASSLRVTGKFYNEQFF. In DNA form, the CDR3 reads TGTGCCAGCAGCTTGCGCGTTACAGGAAAATTTTACAATGAGCAGTTCTTC.

This clonotype has a handful of counts. The gene calls are TRBV9 and TRBJ2-2; D not resolved. This CDR3 region has 16 residues. CDR1 and CDR2 from the germline V gene are SGDLS and YYNGEE. Trimming removed 0 bases from V and 3 bases from J, with 12 bases in between. The CDR3 nucleotides read TGTGCCAGCAGCGTAGGCCAGGCCAGCTACACCGGGGAGCTGTTTTTT. Translated: CASSVGQASYTGELFF.

In its sample, this clonotype was seen many times. V usage is TRBV20-1 and J usage is TRBJ2-7; D may be TRBD2 (6 bases). Germline V gene lookup returns CDR1 DFQATT and CDR2 SNEGSKA (reference sequence). V was trimmed by 1 base and J by 0 bases, leaving 10 bases between them. CDR3 size: 14 residues. CDR3 in amino acids: CSARGSGRSYEQYF. CDR3 in DNA: TGCAGTGCTAGAGGGAGCGGGCGCTCCTACGAGCAGTACTTC.

This clonotype was observed a few times. Here the CDR3 DNA reads TGTGCCAGCAGAACCCTAGGAGGGCTCAACCAAGAGACCCAGTACTTC. Translated, it gives CASRTLGGLNQETQYF. V and J are TRBV2 and TRBJ2-5, with TRBD2 as a possible D gene (6 bases). This CDR3 is 16 amino acids long. Between the trimmed V and J ends, which lost 6 bases and 0 bases, there was a span of 17 bases. The germline V gene encodes CDR1 SNHLY and CDR2 FYNNEI. The whole variable domain, remainder taken from reference TRBV2 and TRBJ2-5, is EPEVTQTPSHQVTQMGQEVILRCVPISNHLYFYWYRQILGQKVEFLVSFYNNEISEKSEIFDDQFSVERPDGSNFTLKIRSTKLEDSAMYFCASRTLGGLNQETQYFGPGTRLLVL.

The genes are TRBV7-9 and TRBJ1-1, with D maybe TRBD1 (5 bases). Germline CDR1 is SEHNR and CDR2 is FQNEAQ (reference sequence). The V and J ends lost 2 bases and 7 bases respectively, with 14 bases between them. CDR3 size: 14 residues. The CDR3 is CASSLWGEHIEAFF. For the CDR3, the DNA is TGTGCCAGCAGCTTATGGGGGGAACACATTGAAGCTTTCTTT.

This clonotype was seen a few times. The chain couples TRBV12-3 or TRBV12-4 to TRBJ1-4; D perhaps matches TRBD1 (5 bases). Between the trimmed V and J ends, which lost 5 bases and 6 bases, there was a span of 22 bases. The CDR3 is made up of 17 amino acids. CDR3 sequence reads: CASSPWGGDPSDEKLFF. In DNA, the CDR3 is TGTGCCAGCAGTCCGTGGGGGGGGGATCCCTCAGATGAAAAACTGTTTTTT.